The clone carrying this T cell receptor beta chain was detected many times. What it recognizes is unknown. The CDR3 is cut off 3 residues early in the read; its end comes from the germline J gene. These data belong to a study of T cell clonality in common variable immunodeficiency. The study's findings and limits: Compared with healthy controls, CVID subjects showed increased TCRbeta clonality, mostly in about a third.

CDR3 length: 13 residues. V lost 6 bases to trimming and J lost 3 bases; unmatched junction nucleotides: 6. The germline gives CDR1 SQVTM, CDR2 ANQGSEA. Sequencing input was equivalent genomic DNA from CVID and controls. The repertoire was sequenced with immunoSEQ multiplex PCR; TCRdb's copy has only in-frame clones and lacks some. The data show approximately 81,000 clones, none appearing only once, with around 0.87% held by the ten largest. Caucasian heritage predominated among both patients and controls. Each donor provided about 4.5 to 9 ml of heparinized whole blood. The sequence derives from a person aged 18 to 70 in good health. The sample comprised peripheral blood mononuclear cells. The chain couples TRBV29-1 to TRBJ2-7, with 9 bases lining up with TRBD2. The sequenced part of the CDR3 DNA is TGCAGCGTGTCGAGTAGCGGGAGCTACGAG. Its protein product is CSVSSSGSYE. The whole CDR3 is CSVSSSGSYEQYF.